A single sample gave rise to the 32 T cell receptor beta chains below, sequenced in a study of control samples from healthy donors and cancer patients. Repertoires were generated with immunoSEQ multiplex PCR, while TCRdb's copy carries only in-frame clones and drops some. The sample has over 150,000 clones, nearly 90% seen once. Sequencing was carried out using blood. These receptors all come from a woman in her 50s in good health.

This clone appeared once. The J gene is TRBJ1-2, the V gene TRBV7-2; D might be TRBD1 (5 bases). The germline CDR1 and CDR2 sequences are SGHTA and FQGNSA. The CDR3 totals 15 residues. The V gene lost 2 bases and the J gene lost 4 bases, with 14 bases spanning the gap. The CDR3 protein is CASSLPQGNLYGYTF. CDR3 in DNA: TGTGCCAGCAGCTTACCCCAGGGTAATCTCTATGGCTACACCTTC.

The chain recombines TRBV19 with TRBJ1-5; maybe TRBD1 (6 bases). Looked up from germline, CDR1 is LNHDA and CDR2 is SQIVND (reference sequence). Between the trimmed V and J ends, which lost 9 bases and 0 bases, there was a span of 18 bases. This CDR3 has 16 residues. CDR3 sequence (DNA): TGTGCCAGCAAACCATATAGGACAGCTAGCAATCAGCCCCAGCATTTT. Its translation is CASKPYRTASNQPQHF.

In DNA, the CDR3 is TGCGCCAGCAGTCAAGCAATGCAGGGCCCAGATACGCAGTATTTT. Its translation is CASSQAMQGPDTQYF. The gene calls are TRBV23-1 and TRBJ2-3, with a tentative D call TRBD1 (5 bases). TRBV23-1 is an ORF; its function is uncertain. Trimming removed 2 bases from V and 4 bases from J, with 13 bases in between. The CDR3 extends over 15 amino acids.

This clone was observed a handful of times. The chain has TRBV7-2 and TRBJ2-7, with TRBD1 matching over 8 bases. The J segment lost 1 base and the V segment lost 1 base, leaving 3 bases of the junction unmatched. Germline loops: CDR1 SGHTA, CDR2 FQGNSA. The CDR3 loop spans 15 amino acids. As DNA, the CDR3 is TGTGCCAGCAGCTTAGGGACAGGGTTTTCCTACGAGCAGTACTTC. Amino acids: CASSLGTGFSYEQYF. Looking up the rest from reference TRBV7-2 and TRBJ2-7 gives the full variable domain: GAGVSQSPSNKVTEKGKDVELRCDPISGHTALYWYRQSLGQGLEFLIYFQGNSAPDKSGLPSDRFSAERTGGSVSTLTIQRTQQEDSAVYLCASSLGTGFSYEQYFGPGTRLTVT.

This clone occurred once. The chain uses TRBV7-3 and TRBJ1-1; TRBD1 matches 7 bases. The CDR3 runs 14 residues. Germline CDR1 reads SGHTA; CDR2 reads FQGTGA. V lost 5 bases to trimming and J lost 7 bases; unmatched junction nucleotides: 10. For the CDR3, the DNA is TGTGCCAGCAGCCCTACCGGGACAGTGTATGAAGCTTTCTTT. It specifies CASSPTGTVYEAFF.

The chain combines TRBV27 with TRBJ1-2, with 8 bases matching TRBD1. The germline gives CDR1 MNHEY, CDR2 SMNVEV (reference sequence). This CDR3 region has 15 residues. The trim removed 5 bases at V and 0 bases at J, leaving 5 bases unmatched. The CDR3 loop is CASSPGQGANYGYTF. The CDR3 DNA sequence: TGTGCCAGCAGTCCCGGACAGGGTGCTAACTATGGCTACACCTTC.

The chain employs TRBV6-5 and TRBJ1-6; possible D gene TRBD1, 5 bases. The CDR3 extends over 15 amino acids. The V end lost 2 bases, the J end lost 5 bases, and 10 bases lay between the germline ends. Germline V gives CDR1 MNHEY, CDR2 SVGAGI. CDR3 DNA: TGTGCCAGCAGTTACGGGGGTAGAAATAATTCACCCCTCCACTTT. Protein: CASSYGGRNNSPLHF.

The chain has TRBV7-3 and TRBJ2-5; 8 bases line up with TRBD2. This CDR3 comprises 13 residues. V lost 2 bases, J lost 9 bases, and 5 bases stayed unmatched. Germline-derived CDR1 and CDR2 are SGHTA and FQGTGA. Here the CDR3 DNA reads TGTGCCAGCAGCTTAGGAGCGGGGGCGGCCCAGTACTTC. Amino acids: CASSLGAGAAQYF.

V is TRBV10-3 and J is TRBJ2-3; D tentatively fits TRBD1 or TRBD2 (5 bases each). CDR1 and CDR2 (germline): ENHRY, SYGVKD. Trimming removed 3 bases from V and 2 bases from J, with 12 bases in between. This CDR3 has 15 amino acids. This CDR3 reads CAISDGTGDTDTQYF. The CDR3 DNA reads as TGTGCCATCAGTGATGGGACCGGAGACACAGATACGCAGTATTTT.

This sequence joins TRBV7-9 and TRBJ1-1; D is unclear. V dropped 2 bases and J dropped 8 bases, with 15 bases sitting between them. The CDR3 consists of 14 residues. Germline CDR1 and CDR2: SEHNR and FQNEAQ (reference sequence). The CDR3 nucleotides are TGTGCCAGCAGCTTATCCGGGGTAAAGTTGGAAGCTTTCTTT. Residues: CASSLSGVKLEAFF.

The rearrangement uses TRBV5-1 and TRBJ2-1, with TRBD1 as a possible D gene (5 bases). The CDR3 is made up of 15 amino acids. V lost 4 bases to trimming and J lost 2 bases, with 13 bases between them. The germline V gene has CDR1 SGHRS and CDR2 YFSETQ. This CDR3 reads CASSTDTTPYNEQFF. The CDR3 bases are TGCGCCAGCAGCACGGACACGACTCCCTACAATGAGCAGTTCTTC.

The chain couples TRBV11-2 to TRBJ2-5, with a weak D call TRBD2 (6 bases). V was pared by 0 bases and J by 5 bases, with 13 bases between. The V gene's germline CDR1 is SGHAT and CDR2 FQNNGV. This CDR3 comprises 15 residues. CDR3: CASSLDAASAETQYF. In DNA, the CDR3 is TGTGCCAGCAGCTTAGATGCAGCTAGCGCCGAGACCCAGTACTTC.

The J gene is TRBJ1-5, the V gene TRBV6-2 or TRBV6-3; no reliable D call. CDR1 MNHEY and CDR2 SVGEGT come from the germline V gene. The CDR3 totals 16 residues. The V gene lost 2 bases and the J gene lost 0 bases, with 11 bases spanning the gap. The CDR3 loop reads CASSYIGGRSNQPQHF. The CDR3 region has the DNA TGTGCCAGCAGTTACATTGGAGGGCGTAGCAATCAGCCCCAGCATTTT.

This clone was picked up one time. The CDR3 DNA reads TGCGCCAGCAGCCTGGAGCGTCCGACCAACGTCCTGACTTTC. The encoded protein is CASSLERPTNVLTF. The chain couples TRBV5-1 to TRBJ2-6; no clear D. The CDR3 extends over 14 amino acids. V was pared by 4 bases and J by 8 bases, with 13 bases between. Germline values: CDR1 SGHRS, CDR2 YFSETQ.

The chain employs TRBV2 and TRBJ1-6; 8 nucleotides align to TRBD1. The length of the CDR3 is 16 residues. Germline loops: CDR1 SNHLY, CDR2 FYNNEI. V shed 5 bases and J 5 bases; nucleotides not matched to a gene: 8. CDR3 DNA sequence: TGTGCCAGCAGTACAGGACAGGGTCATGATAATTCACCCCTCCACTTT. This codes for CASSTGQGHDNSPLHF.

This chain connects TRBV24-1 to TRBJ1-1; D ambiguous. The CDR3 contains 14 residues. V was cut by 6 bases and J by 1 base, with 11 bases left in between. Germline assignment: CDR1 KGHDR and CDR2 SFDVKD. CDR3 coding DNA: TGTGCCACCAGTCCCCCCCATTCGAACACTGAAGCTTTCTTT. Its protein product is CATSPPHSNTEAFF.

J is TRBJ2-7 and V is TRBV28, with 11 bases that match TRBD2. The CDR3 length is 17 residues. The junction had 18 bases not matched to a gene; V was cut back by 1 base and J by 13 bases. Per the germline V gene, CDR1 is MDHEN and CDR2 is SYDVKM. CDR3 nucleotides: TGTGCCAGCAGTTTATACGGAACGGGACTAGCGGCCGAGGGCGGATACTTC. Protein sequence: CASSLYGTGLAAEGGYF. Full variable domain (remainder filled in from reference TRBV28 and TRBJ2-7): DVKVTQSSRYLVKRTGEKVFLECVQDMDHENMFWYRQDPGLGLRLIYFSYDVKMKEKGDIPEGYSVSREKKERFSLILESASTNQTSMYLCASSLYGTGLAAEGGYFGPGTRLTVT.

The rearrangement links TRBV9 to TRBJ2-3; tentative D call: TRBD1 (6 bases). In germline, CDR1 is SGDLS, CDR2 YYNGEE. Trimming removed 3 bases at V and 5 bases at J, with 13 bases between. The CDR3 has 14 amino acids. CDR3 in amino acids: CASSAGQSKDTQYF. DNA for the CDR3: TGTGCCAGCAGCGCCGGACAGTCTAAAGATACGCAGTATTTT.

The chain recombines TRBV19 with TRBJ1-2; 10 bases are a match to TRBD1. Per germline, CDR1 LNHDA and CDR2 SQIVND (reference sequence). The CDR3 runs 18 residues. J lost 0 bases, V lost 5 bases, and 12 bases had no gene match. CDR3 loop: CASSGIGTGVPPNYGYTF. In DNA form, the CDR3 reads TGTGCCAGTAGTGGGATCGGGACAGGGGTTCCCCCTAACTATGGCTACACCTTC.

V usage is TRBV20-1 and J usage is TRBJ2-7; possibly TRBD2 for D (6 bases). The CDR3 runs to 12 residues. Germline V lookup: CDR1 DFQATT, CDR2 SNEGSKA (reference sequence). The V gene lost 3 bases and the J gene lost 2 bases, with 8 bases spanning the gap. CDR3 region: CSASGGTYEQYF. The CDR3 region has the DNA TGCAGTGCTAGTGGAGGGACCTACGAGCAGTACTTC.

The CDR3 coding sequence is TGTGCCAGCAGTTCTTGGGAGGTAGACACTGAAGCTTTCTTT. This encodes CASSSWEVDTEAFF. The chain carries TRBV6-5 and TRBJ1-1; D uncertain. CDR1 is MNHEY, CDR2 SVGAGI, per germline. V lost 4 bases to trimming and J lost 3 bases, with 12 bases between them. There are 14 residues in the CDR3.

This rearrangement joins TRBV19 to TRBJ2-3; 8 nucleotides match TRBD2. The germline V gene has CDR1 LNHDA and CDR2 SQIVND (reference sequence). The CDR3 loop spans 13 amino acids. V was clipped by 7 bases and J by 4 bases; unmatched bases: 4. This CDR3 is CASKGLGADTQYF. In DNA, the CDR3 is TGTGCCAGTAAGGGACTAGGGGCAGATACGCAGTATTTT.

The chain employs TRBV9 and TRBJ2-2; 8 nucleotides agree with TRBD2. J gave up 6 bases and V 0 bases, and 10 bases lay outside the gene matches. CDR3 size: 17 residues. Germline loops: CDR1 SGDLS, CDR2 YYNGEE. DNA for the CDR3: TGTGCCAGCAGCGTAGTTGCGGGGGGCTCCAGGGCCGGGGAGCTGTTTTTT. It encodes CASSVVAGGSRAGELFF.

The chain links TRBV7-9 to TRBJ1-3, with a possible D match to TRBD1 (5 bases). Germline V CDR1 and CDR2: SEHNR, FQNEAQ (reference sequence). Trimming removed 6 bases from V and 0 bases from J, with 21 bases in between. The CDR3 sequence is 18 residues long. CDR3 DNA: TGTGCCAGCAGGGCCGTGGGGGGTGGAACCGCCTCTGGAAACACCATATATTTT. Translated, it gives CASRAVGGGTASGNTIYF.

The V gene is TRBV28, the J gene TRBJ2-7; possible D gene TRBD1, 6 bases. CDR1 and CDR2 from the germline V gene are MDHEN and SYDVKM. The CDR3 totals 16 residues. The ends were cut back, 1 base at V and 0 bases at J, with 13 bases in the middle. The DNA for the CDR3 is TGTGCCAGCAGTTTATCTGGGCAGGGGACCTCCTACGAGCAGTACTTC. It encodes CASSLSGQGTSYEQYF.

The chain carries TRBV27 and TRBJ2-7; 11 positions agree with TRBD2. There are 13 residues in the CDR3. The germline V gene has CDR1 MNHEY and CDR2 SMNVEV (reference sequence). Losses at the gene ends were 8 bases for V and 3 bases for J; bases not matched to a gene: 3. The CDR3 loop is CASSGLADYEQYF. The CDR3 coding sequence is TGTGCCAGCTCGGGACTAGCGGACTACGAGCAGTACTTC.

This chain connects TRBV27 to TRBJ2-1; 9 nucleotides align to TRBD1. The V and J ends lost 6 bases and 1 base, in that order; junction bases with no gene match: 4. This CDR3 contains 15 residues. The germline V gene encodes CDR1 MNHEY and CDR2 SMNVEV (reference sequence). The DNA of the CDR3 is TGTGCCAGCAGCCAAGACAGGGGGTCCTACAATGAGCAGTTCTTC. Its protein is CASSQDRGSYNEQFF.

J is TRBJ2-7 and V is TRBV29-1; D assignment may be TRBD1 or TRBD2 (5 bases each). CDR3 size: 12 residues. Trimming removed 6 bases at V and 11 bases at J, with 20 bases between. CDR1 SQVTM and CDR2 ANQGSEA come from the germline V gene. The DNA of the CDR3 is TGCAGCGTCCAAAGGGACCGACTACTGGAGTACTTC. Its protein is CSVQRDRLLEYF.

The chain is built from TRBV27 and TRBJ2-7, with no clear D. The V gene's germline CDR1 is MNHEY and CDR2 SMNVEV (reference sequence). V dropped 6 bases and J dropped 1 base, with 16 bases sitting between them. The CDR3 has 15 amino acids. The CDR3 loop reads CASSPIGLSSYEQYF. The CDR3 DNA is TGTGCCAGCAGCCCAATAGGTCTAAGTTCCTACGAGCAGTACTTC.

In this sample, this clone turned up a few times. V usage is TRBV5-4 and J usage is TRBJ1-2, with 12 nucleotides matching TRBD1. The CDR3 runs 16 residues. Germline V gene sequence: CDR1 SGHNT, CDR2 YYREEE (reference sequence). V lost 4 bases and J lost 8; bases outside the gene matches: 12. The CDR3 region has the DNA TGTGCCAGCAGCGTTCCCCCGGGACAGGGGGCGGAAGGCTACACCTTC. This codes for CASSVPPGQGAEGYTF.

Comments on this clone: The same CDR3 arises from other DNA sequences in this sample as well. The CDR3 loop is CASSLGGVAGRGGQFF. The CDR3 DNA is TGTGCCAGCAGCTTAGGAGGAGTGGCGGGGAGGGGGGGGCAGTTCTTC. The chain uses TRBV11-3 and TRBJ2-1; perhaps TRBD2 as D (7 bases). Per the germline V gene, CDR1 is SGHNT and CDR2 is YENEEA. CDR3 length equals 16 residues. Trimming shortened V by 1 base and J by 12 bases, and 22 bases separated the two germline ends.

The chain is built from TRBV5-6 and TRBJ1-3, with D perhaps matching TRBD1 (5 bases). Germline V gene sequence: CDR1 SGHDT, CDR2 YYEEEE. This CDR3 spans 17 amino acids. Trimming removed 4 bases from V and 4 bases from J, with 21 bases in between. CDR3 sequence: CASSPKGTRLGGNTIYF. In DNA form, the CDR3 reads TGTGCCAGCAGCCCAAAAGGGACTAGACTCGGGGGAAACACCATATATTTT.